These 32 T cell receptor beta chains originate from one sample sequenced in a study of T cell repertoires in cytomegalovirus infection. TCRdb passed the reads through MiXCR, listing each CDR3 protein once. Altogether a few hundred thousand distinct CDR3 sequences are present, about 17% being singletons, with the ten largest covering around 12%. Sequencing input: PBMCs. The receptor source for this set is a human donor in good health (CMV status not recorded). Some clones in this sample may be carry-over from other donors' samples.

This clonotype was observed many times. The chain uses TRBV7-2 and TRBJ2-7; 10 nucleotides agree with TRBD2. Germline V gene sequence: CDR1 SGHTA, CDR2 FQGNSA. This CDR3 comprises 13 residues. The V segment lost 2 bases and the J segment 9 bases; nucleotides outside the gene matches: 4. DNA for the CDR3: TGTGCCAGCAGCTTACTAGCGGGGGACGCGCAGTACTTC. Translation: CASSLLAGDAQYF.

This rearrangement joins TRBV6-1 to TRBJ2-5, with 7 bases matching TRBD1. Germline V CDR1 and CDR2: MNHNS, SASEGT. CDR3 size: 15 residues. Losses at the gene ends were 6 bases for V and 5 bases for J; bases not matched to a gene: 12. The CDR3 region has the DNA TGTGCCAGCAGAACCACTTACAGGGGTGGGGAGACCCAGTACTTC. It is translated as CASRTTYRGGETQYF.

This chain's CDR3 is CASSLGTGYADTQYF. CDR3 nucleotides: TGCGCCAGCAGCTTGGGGACAGGGTATGCAGATACGCAGTATTTT. The chain employs TRBV5-1 and TRBJ2-3, with 8 bases lining up with TRBD1. V was pared by 0 bases and J by 4 bases, with 4 bases of the junction left unmatched. CDR1 is SGHRS, CDR2 YFSETQ, per germline. The CDR3 covers 15 residues.

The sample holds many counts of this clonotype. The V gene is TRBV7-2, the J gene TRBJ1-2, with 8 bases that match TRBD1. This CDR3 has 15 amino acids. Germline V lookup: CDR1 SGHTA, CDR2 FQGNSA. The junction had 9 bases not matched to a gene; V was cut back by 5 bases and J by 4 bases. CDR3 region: CASSPITTGAYGYTF. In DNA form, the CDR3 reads TGTGCCAGCAGCCCGATAACGACAGGGGCCTATGGCTACACCTTC.

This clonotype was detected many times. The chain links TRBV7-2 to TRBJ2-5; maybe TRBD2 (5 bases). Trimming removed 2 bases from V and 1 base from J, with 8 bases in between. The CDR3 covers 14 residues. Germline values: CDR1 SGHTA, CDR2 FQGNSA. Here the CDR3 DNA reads TGTGCCAGCAGCTTAATGACTATCCAAGAGACCCAGTACTTC. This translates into CASSLMTIQETQYF.

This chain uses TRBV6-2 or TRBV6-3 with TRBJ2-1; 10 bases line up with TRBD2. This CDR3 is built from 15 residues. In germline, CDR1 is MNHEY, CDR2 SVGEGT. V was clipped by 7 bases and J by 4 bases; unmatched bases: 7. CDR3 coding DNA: TGTGCCAGCACGCTACTAGCGGGGTCTTACAATGAGCAGTTCTTC. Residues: CASTLLAGSYNEQFF.

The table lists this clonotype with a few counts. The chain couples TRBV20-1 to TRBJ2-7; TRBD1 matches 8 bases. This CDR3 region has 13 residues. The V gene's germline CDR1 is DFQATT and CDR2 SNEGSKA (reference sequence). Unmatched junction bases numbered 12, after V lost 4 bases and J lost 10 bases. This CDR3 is CSAIRGTGGGQYF. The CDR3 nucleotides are TGCAGTGCTATTCGGGGGACAGGCGGCGGCCAGTACTTC.

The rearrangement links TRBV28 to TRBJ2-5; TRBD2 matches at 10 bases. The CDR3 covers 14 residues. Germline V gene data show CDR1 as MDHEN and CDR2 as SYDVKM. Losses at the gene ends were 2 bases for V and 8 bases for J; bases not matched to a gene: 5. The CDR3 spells CASSLEASGGTQYF. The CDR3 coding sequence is TGTGCCAGCAGTTTAGAAGCTAGCGGGGGAACCCAGTACTTC.

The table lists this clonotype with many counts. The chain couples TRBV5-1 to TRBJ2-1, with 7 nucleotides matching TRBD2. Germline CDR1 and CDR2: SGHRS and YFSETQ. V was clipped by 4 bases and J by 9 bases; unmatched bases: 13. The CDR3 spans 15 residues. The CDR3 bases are TGCGCCAGCAGCGGGGGGGGGGGTCGTCGCGGTGAGCAGTTCTTC. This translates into CASSGGGGRRGEQFF.

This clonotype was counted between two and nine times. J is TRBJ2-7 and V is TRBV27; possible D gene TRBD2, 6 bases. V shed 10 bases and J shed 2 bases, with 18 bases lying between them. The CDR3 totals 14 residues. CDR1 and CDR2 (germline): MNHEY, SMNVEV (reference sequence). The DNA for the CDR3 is TGTGCCACGAAGCGGAACGGCGGGACCTACGAGCAGTACTTC. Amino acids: CATKRNGGTYEQYF.

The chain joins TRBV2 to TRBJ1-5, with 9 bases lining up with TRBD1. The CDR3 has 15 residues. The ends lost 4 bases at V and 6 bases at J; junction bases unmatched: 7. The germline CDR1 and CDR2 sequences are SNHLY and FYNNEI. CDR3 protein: CASSAPGQGSQPQHF. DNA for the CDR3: TGTGCCAGCAGTGCGCCGGGACAGGGTAGTCAGCCCCAGCATTTT. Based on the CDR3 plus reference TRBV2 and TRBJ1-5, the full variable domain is EPEVTQTPSHQVTQMGQEVILRCVPISNHLYFYWYRQILGQKVEFLVSFYNNEISEKSEIFDDQFSVERPDGSNFTLKIRSTKLEDSAMYFCASSAPGQGSQPQHFGDGTRLSIL.

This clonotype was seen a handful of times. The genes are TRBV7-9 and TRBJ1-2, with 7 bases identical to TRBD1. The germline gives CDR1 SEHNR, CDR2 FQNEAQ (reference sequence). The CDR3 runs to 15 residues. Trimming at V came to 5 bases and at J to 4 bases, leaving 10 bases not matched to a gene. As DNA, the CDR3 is TGTGCCAGCAGCACCGAAGGAGGGGGCGGCTATGGCTACACCTTC. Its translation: CASSTEGGGGYGYTF.

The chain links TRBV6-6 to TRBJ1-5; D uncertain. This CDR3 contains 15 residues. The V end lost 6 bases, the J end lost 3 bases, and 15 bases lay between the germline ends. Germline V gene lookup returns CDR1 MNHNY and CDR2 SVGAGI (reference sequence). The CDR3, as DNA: TGTGCCAGCAGCCCCGGCGGGGTCGTCAATCAGCCCCAGCATTTT. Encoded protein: CASSPGGVVNQPQHF.

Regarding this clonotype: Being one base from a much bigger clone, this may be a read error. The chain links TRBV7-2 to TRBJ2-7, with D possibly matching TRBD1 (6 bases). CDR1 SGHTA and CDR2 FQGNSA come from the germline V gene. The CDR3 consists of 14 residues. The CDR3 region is CASSLEGDRYEQHF. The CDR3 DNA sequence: TGTGCCAGCAGCTTAGAAGGAGACAGGTACGAGCAGCACTTC.

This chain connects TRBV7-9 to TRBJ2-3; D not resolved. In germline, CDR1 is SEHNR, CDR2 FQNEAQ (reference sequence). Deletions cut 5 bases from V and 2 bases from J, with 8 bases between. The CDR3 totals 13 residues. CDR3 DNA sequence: TGTGCCAGCAGCGTCGACTCCACAGATACGCAGTATTTT. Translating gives CASSVDSTDTQYF.

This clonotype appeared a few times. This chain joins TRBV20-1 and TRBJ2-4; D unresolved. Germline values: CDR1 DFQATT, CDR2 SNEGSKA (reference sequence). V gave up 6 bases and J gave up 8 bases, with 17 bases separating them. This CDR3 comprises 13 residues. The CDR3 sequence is CSALNTDGHIQYF. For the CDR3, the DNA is TGCAGTGCCCTTAATACCGACGGCCACATTCAGTACTTC.

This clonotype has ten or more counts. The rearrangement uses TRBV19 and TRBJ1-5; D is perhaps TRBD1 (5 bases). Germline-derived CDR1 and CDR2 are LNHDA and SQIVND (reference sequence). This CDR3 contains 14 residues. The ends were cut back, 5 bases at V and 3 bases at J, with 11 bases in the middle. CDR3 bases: TGTGCCAGTAGTCCTACAGGCGACAATCAGCCCCAGCATTTT. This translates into CASSPTGDNQPQHF.

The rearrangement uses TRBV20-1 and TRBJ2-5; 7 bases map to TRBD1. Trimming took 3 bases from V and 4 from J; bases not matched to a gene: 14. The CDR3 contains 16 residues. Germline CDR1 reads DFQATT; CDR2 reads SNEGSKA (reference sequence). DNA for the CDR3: TGCAGTGCTAGGCTAATCCAGGGGGTTGTCGGAGAGACCCAGTACTTC. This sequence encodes CSARLIQGVVGETQYF.

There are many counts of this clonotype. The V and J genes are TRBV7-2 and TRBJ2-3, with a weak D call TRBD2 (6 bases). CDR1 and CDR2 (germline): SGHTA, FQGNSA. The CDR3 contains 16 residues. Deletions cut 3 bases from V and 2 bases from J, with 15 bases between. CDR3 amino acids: CASSFPDSGLTDTQYF. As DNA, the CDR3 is TGTGCCAGCAGCTTCCCGGATAGCGGACTCACAGATACGCAGTATTTT.

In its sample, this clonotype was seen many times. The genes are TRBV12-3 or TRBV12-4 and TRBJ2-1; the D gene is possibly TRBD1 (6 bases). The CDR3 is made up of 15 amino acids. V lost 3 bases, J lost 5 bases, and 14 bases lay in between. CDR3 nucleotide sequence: TGTGCCAGCAGTTTTGGGCAGGGGTTTAACAATGAGCAGTTCTTC. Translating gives CASSFGQGFNNEQFF.

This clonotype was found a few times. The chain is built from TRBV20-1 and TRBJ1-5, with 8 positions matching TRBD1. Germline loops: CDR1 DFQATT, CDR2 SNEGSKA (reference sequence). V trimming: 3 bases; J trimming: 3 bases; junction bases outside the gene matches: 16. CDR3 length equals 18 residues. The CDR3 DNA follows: TGCAGTGCTAGCCCCACCGGGCAGGGGGCTACCCTCAATCAGCCCCAGCATTTT. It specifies CSASPTGQGATLNQPQHF.

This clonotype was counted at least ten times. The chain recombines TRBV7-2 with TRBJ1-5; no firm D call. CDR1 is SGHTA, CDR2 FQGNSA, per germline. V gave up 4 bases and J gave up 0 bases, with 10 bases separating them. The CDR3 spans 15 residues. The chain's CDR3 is CASSSQIHSNQPQHF. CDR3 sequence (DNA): TGTGCCAGCAGCTCACAGATACATAGCAATCAGCCCCAGCATTTT. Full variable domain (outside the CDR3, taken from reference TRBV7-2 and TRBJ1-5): GAGVSQSPSNKVTEKGKDVELRCDPISGHTALYWYRQSLGQGLEFLIYFQGNSAPDKSGLPSDRFSAERTGGSVSTLTIQRTQQEDSAVYLCASSSQIHSNQPQHFGDGTRLSIL.

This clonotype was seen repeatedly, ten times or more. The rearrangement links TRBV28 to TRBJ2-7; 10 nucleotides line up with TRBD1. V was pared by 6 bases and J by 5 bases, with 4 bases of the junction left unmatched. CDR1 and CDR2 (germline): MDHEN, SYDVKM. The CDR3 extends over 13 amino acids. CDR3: CASSPGQGDEQYF. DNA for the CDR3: TGTGCCAGCAGCCCAGGACAGGGGGACGAGCAGTACTTC.

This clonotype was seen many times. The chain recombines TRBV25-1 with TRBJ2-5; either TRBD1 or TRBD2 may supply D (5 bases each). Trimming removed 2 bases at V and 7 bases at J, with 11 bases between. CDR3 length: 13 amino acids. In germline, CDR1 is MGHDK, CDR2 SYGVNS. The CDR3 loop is CASSERTRGTQYF. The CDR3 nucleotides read TGTGCCAGCAGTGAACGAACGAGGGGGACCCAGTACTTC. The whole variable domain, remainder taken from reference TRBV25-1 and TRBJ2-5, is EADIYQTPRYLVIGTGKKITLECSQTMGHDKMYWYQQDPGMELHLIHYSYGVNSTEKGDLSSESTVSRIRTEHFPLTLESARPSHTSQYLCASSERTRGTQYFGPGTRLLVL.

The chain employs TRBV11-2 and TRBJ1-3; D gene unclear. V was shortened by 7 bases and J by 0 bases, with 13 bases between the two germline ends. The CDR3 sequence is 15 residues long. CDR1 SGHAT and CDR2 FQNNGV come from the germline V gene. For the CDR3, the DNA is TGTGCCAGCACCCGACAATCGAGCTCTGGAAACACCATATATTTT. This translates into CASTRQSSSGNTIYF.

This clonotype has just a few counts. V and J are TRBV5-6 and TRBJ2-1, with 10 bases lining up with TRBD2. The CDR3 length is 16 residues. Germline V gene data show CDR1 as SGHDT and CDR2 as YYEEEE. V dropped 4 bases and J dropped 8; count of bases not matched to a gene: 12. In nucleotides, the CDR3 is TGTGCCAGCAGCCCTTTTCGAGCGGGGGGGGTTGATGAGCAGTTCTTC. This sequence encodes CASSPFRAGGVDEQFF.

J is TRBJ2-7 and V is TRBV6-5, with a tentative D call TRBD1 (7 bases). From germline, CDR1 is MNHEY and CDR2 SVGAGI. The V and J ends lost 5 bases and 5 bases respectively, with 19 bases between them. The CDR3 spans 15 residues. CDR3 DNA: TGTGCCAGCAGTGGAGACTCAGGGGGAGGCGACGAGCAGTACTTC. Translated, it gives CASSGDSGGGDEQYF.

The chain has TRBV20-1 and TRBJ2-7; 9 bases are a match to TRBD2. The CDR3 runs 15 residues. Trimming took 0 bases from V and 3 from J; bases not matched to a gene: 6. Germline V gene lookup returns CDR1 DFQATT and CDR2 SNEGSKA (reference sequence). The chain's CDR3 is CSARDASGAGYEQYF. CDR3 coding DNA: TGCAGTGCTAGAGATGCTAGCGGGGCCGGCTACGAGCAGTACTTC.

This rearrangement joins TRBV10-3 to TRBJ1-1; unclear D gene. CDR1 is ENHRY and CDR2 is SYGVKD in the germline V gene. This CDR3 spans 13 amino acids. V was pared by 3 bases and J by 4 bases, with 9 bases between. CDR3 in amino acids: CAISDKGGTEAFF. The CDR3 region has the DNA TGTGCCATCAGTGATAAGGGTGGCACTGAAGCTTTCTTT.

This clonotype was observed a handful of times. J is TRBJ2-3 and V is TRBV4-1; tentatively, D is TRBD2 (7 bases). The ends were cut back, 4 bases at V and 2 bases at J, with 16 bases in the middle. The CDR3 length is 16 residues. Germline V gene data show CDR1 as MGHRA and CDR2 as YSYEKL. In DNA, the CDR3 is TGCGCCAGCAGCCCCGTCGCGGGGGCGGACACAGATACGCAGTATTTT. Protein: CASSPVAGADTDTQYF.

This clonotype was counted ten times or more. CDR3 coding DNA: TGTGCCAGCAGCTCCCCCCCAGGGAACATTCAGTACTTC. Translating gives CASSSPPGNIQYF. V usage is TRBV12-3 or TRBV12-4 and J usage is TRBJ2-4; the D gene is possibly TRBD1 (5 bases). This CDR3 comprises 13 residues. Between the trimmed V and J ends, which lost 6 bases and 7 bases, there was a span of 13 bases.

The CDR3 here is CASSWGGRDSGNTIYF. The CDR3 nucleotides read TGTGCCAGCAGCTGGGGGGGGAGAGACTCTGGAAACACCATATATTTT. V gene TRBV7-9 combines with J gene TRBJ1-3; perhaps TRBD1 as D (5 bases). In germline, CDR1 is SEHNR, CDR2 FQNEAQ (reference sequence). Trimming cost V 4 bases and J 0 bases, with 13 bases left between them. This CDR3 has 16 residues.